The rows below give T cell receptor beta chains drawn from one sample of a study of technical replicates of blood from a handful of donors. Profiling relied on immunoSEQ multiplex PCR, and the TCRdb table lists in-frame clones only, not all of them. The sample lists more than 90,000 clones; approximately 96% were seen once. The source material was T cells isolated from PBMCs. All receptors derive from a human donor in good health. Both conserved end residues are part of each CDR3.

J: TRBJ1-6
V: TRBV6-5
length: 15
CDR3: CASSAPGQGNSPLHF

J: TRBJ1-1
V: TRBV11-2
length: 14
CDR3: CASSLPTGNTEAFF

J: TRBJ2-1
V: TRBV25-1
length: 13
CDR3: CASSDLGQDEQFF

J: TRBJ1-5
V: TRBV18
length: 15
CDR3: CASSPATAGILSQHF

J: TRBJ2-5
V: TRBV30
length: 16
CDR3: CAWSHLAGGLGETQYF

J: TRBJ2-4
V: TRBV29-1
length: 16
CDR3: CSVDGTTSIGKNIQYF

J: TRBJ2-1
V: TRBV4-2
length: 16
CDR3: CASSQPMPSGANEQFF

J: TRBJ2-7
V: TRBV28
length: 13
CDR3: CASQSGDSYEQYF

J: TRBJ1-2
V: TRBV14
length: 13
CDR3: CASSLQGNYGYTF

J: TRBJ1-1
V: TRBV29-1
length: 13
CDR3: CSASGGTNTEAFF

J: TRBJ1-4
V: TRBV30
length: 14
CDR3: CAFSEGATNEKLFF

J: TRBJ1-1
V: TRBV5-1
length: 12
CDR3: CASSQGTGGAFF

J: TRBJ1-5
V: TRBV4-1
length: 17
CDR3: CASSQDGTGVTYQPQHF

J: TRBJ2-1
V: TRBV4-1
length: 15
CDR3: CASSPRLAGDNEQFF

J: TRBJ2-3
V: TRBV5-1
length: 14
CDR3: CASSLVQGADTQYF

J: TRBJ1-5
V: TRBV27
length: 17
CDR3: CASSPKREGYSNQPQHF

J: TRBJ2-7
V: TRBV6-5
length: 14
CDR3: CASVPGTGPYEQYF

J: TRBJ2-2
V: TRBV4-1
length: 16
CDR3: CASSPHGLAGAGELFF

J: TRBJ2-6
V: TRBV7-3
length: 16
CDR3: CASSPGLASGANVLTF

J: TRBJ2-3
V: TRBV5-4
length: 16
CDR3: CASSPKRGALSDTQYF

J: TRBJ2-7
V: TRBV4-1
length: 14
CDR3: CASSQGLLNYEQYF

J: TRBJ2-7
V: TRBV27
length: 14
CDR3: CASSLSQGMYEQYF

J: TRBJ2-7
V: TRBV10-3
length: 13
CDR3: CAISTSSNYEQYF

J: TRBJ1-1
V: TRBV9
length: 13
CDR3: CASSDDRAHGAFF

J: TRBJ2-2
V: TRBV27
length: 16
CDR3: CATRESRGQNTGELFF

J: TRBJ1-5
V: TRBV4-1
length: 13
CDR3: CASSQVGGQPQHF

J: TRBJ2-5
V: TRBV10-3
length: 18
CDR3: CAISDSGTSGSFRETQYF

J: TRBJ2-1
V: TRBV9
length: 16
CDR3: CASSLQGARIVNEQFF

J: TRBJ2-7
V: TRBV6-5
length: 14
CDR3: CASRLGGGPYEQYF

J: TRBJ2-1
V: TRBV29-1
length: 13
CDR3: CSSSPRGRNEQFF

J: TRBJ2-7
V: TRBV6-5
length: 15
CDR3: CASIGEREGKYEQYF

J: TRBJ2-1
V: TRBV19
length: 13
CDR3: CASSKTVAWEQFF

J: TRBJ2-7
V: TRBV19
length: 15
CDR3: CASSIRDLGAYEQYF

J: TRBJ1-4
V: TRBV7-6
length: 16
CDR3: CASSPRPGGGIEKLFF

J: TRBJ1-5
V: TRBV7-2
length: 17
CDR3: CASSLYRTGTSNQPQHF

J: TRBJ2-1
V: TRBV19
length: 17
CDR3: CASSIRERGNLPDEQFF

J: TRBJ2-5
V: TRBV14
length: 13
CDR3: CASSRGPLETQYF

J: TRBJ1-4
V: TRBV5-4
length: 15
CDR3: CASSSTPQGSEKLFF

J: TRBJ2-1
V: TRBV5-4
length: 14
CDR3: CASSFQGAYNEQFF

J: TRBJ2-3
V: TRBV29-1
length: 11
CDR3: CSVGGADTQYF

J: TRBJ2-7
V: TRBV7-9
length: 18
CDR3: CASIERITGTGALSEQYF

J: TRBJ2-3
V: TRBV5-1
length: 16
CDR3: CASSWGQTRGTDTQYF

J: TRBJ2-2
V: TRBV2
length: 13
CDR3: CASGDRNTGELFF

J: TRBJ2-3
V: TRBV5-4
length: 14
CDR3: CASSGQGPTDTQYF

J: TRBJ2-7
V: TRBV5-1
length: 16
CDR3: CASSPSFGVLPYEQYF

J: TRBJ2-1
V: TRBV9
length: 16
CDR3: CASSVREGQGINEQFF

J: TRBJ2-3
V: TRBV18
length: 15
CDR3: CASSPDGLHTDTQYF

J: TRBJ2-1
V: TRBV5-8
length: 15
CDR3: CASSLRQGGFNEQFF

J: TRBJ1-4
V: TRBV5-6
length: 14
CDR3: CASSSGLYNEKLFF

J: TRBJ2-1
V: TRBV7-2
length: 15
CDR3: CASSYALAGANEQFF

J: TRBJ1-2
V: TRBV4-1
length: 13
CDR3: CASSRRQGDGYTF

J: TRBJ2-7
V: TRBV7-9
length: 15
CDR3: CASSLSVSGAGEQYF

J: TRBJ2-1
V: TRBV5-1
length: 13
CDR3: CASSQRGWDEQFF

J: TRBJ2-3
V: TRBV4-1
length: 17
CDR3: CASSQVLAGVFTDTQYF

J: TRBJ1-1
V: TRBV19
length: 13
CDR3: CATCRTGATEAFF

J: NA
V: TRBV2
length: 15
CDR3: CASSLPPAESGELFF

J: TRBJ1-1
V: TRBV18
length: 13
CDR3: CASSPLRQERETF